This is a list of T cell receptor beta chains from one sample in a study of T cell changes during pregnancy in multiple sclerosis. The repertoire was sequenced with immunoSEQ multiplex PCR; TCRdb's copy has only in-frame clones and lacks some. The data hold 55,000 to 75,000 clones, with about nine tenths observed a single time. This specimen was peripheral blood, taken after pregnancy. These receptors all stem from a female donor in good health, enrolled as a control in a pregnancy study. CDR3s include the opening cysteine and the closing phenylalanine or tryptophan. Each record gives: V gene, J gene, clone size, D gene, CDR3 DNA, CDR3 protein. D genes are given only for firm matches. Expanded clones get a size class; other rows say once, few or many, or leave the size out.

v_call: TRBV2
j_call: TRBJ1-4
clone_size: NA
d_call: NA
cdr3_nt: TGTGCCAGCAAGGGGATGGGGAATGAAAAACTGTTTTTT
cdr3_aa: CASKGMGNEKLFF

v_call: TRBV7-7
j_call: TRBJ2-5
clone_size: NA
d_call: TRBD2
cdr3_nt: TGTGCTAGCAGCCCAACACTAGCGGGGGGGCAAGAGACCCAGTACTTC
cdr3_aa: CASSPTLAGGQETQYF

v_call: TRBV7-3
j_call: TRBJ2-3
clone_size: NA
d_call: TRBD1
cdr3_nt: TGTGCCAGCAGCTTACAACAGGGGGTCGGAGATACGCAGTATTTT
cdr3_aa: CASSLQQGVGDTQYF

v_call: TRBV4-3
j_call: TRBJ1-5
clone_size: once
d_call: NA
cdr3_nt: TGCGCCAGCAGCCAACCAGGGAATCAGCCCCAGCATTTT
cdr3_aa: CASSQPGNQPQHF

v_call: TRBV5-4
j_call: TRBJ2-1
clone_size: NA
d_call: NA
cdr3_nt: TGTGCCAGCAGCTATATTGGAGGGAATGAGCAGTTCTTC
cdr3_aa: CASSYIGGNEQFF

v_call: TRBV19
j_call: TRBJ1-6
clone_size: NA
d_call: NA
cdr3_nt: TGTGCCAGTAGTAAACTGCAGGGTGGTAATTCACCCCTCCACTTT
cdr3_aa: CASSKLQGGNSPLHF

v_call: TRBV6-1
j_call: TRBJ1-5
clone_size: NA
d_call: TRBD1
cdr3_nt: TGTGCCAGCAGTGAGCCGCGACAGGGGTACAATAGCAATCAGCCCCAGCATTTT
cdr3_aa: CASSEPRQGYNSNQPQHF

v_call: TRBV19
j_call: TRBJ1-6
clone_size: NA
d_call: NA
cdr3_nt: TGTGCCAGTAGTATAGATGGACAAGGGTATAATTCACCCCTCCACTTT
cdr3_aa: CASSIDGQGYNSPLHF

v_call: TRBV9
j_call: TRBJ2-5
clone_size: once
d_call: TRBD1
cdr3_nt: TGTGCCAGCAGCGTAGAAGACAGGGCAGAGACCCAGTACTTC
cdr3_aa: CASSVEDRAETQYF

v_call: TRBV6-1
j_call: TRBJ1-1
clone_size: NA
d_call: NA
cdr3_nt: TGTGCCAGCAGTGCAAGGCCAGGATTGAACACTGAAGCTTTCTTT
cdr3_aa: CASSARPGLNTEAFF

v_call: TRBV9
j_call: TRBJ2-2
clone_size: NA
d_call: TRBD1
cdr3_nt: TGTGCCAGCACCAAATCCGGGACAGCGAACACCGGGGAGCTGTTTTTT
cdr3_aa: CASTKSGTANTGELFF

v_call: TRBV30
j_call: TRBJ1-1
clone_size: NA
d_call: TRBD1
cdr3_nt: TGTGCCTGGAGGGGGGGGACAGGGAACACTGAAGCTTTCTTT
cdr3_aa: CAWRGGTGNTEAFF

v_call: TRBV4-3
j_call: TRBJ1-5
clone_size: NA
d_call: NA
cdr3_nt: TGCGCCAGCAGCCAGCAAGAGGATCAGCCCCAGCATTTT
cdr3_aa: CASSQQEDQPQHF

v_call: TRBV11-2
j_call: TRBJ1-3
clone_size: NA
d_call: TRBD1
cdr3_nt: TGTGCCAGCAGCATCGGACAGGGGGCTGGAAACACCATATATTTT
cdr3_aa: CASSIGQGAGNTIYF

v_call: TRBV5-1
j_call: TRBJ2-1
clone_size: NA
d_call: NA
cdr3_nt: TGCGCCAGCAGCTTGAACAGCCACAATGAGCAGTTCTTC
cdr3_aa: CASSLNSHNEQFF

v_call: TRBV30
j_call: TRBJ1-6
clone_size: once
d_call: NA
cdr3_nt: TGTGCCTGGAGCGCAGCGGGGGAATCACCCCTCCACTTT
cdr3_aa: CAWSAAGESPLHF

v_call: TRBV19
j_call: TRBJ2-6
clone_size: NA
d_call: NA
cdr3_nt: TGTGCCAGTAGTATGGGTCTCCCGGGGAGGACTGGGGCCAACGTCCTGACTTTC
cdr3_aa: CASSMGLPGRTGANVLTF

v_call: TRBV7-2
j_call: TRBJ2-4
clone_size: NA
d_call: NA
cdr3_nt: TGTGCCAGCACCCTAGCCGACAGGGAGGACATTCAGTACTTC
cdr3_aa: CASTLADREDIQYF

v_call: TRBV6-4
j_call: TRBJ2-7
clone_size: NA
d_call: TRBD1
cdr3_nt: TGTGCCAGCAGACTCGACAGGGAATCTAACGAGCAGTACTTC
cdr3_aa: CASRLDRESNEQYF

v_call: TRBV18
j_call: TRBJ2-3
clone_size: once
d_call: TRBD2
cdr3_nt: TGTGCCAGCTCACCACGGTCGGCTAGCGGGGGTCCCACAGATACGCAGTATTTT
cdr3_aa: CASSPRSASGGPTDTQYF

v_call: TRBV7-3
j_call: TRBJ2-5
clone_size: NA
d_call: NA
cdr3_nt: TGTGCCAGCAGCTACCAGGGAGAGACCCAGTACTTC
cdr3_aa: CASSYQGETQYF

v_call: TRBV7-7
j_call: TRBJ1-1
clone_size: NA
d_call: NA
cdr3_nt: TGTGCTAGCAGCTTAGCGACAAACACTGAAGCTTTCTTT
cdr3_aa: CASSLATNTEAFF

v_call: TRBV23-1
j_call: TRBJ2-7
clone_size: NA
d_call: NA
cdr3_nt: TGCGCCAGCAGTCAACAACCGGGATGTTTCTACGAGCAGTACTTC
cdr3_aa: CASSQQPGCFYEQYF

v_call: TRBV6-5
j_call: TRBJ1-4
clone_size: NA
d_call: TRBD1
cdr3_nt: TGTGCCAGCAGTTATGGGACAGGGGGCTCAGAAAAACTGTTTTTT
cdr3_aa: CASSYGTGGSEKLFF

v_call: TRBV7-2
j_call: TRBJ2-7
clone_size: NA
d_call: TRBD2
cdr3_nt: TGTGCCAGCAACCCAGCGGGGGGCTACGAGCAGTACTTC
cdr3_aa: CASNPAGGYEQYF

v_call: TRBV7-6
j_call: TRBJ1-6
clone_size: NA
d_call: NA
cdr3_nt: TGTGCCAGCAGCGGGGGGGACCGTAATTCACCCCTCCACTTT
cdr3_aa: CASSGGDRNSPLHF

v_call: TRBV25-1
j_call: TRBJ1-6
clone_size: once
d_call: TRBD1
cdr3_nt: TGTGCCAGCCACGCTACGGGACAGTATAATTCACCCCTCCACTTT
cdr3_aa: CASHATGQYNSPLHF

v_call: TRBV7-9
j_call: TRBJ1-2
clone_size: NA
d_call: NA
cdr3_nt: TGTGCCAGCAGCTTAAAACAGGGCCTCTATGGCTACACCTTC
cdr3_aa: CASSLKQGLYGYTF

v_call: TRBV7-9
j_call: TRBJ1-1
clone_size: NA
d_call: NA
cdr3_nt: TGTGCCAGCAGCTTAGCGGGTATAGGGGAGAACACTGAAGCTTTCTTT
cdr3_aa: CASSLAGIGENTEAFF

v_call: TRBV25-1
j_call: TRBJ2-1
clone_size: NA
d_call: TRBD2
cdr3_nt: TGTGCCAGCAGTGAATTCCTCGGGGGGGCCTACAATGAGCAGTTCTTC
cdr3_aa: CASSEFLGGAYNEQFF

v_call: TRBV11-2
j_call: TRBJ1-2
clone_size: NA
d_call: NA
cdr3_nt: TGTGCCAGCAGCTTAGCAGGGTATCCCTATGGCTACACCTTC
cdr3_aa: CASSLAGYPYGYTF

v_call: TRBV7-9
j_call: TRBJ1-1
clone_size: NA
d_call: NA
cdr3_nt: TGTGCCAGCAGCTATGCTCCGATAGCATGGGGGCAGTACACTGAAGCTTTCTTT
cdr3_aa: CASSYAPIAWGQYTEAFF

v_call: TRBV13
j_call: TRBJ2-3
clone_size: NA
d_call: TRBD2
cdr3_nt: TGTGCCAGCAGCTTAGGCCTAGCGGGGAGCACAGATACGCAGTATTTT
cdr3_aa: CASSLGLAGSTDTQYF

v_call: TRBV18
j_call: TRBJ1-2
clone_size: NA
d_call: NA
cdr3_nt: TGTGCCAGCTCACCACAGACAGAAAACTATGGCTACACCTTC
cdr3_aa: CASSPQTENYGYTF

v_call: TRBV9
j_call: TRBJ1-2
clone_size: NA
d_call: NA
cdr3_nt: TGTGCCAGCCTGTCCAGCGGGCATGGCTACACCTTC
cdr3_aa: CASLSSGHGYTF

v_call: TRBV20-1
j_call: TRBJ2-1
clone_size: NA
d_call: NA
cdr3_nt: TGCAGTGCCGTCCCCTACAATGAGCAGTTCTTC
cdr3_aa: CSAVPYNEQFF

v_call: TRBV9
j_call: TRBJ1-2
clone_size: once
d_call: NA
cdr3_nt: TGTGCCAGCAGCGTAGCGGGGTTGGGAGGCTATGGCTACACCTTC
cdr3_aa: CASSVAGLGGYGYTF

v_call: TRBV18
j_call: TRBJ2-7
clone_size: once
d_call: TRBD1
cdr3_nt: TGTGCCAGCTCACAGAACTCTGGACAGGGGGGAGACTACGAGCAGTACTTC
cdr3_aa: CASSQNSGQGGDYEQYF

v_call: TRBV6-5
j_call: TRBJ1-1
clone_size: NA
d_call: NA
cdr3_nt: TGTGCCAGCAGTAAGCAGCCAACGAGGAGCACTGAAGCTTTCTTT
cdr3_aa: CASSKQPTRSTEAFF

v_call: TRBV4-2
j_call: TRBJ1-4
clone_size: NA
d_call: NA
cdr3_nt: TGTGCCAGCAGCCAATTTTTCCAGGATAATGAAAAACTGTTTTTT
cdr3_aa: CASSQFFQDNEKLFF

v_call: TRBV7-2
j_call: TRBJ1-2
clone_size: NA
d_call: TRBD1
cdr3_nt: TGTGCCAGCAGCCTACCACAGGGGGTGGCACATGGCTACACCTTC
cdr3_aa: CASSLPQGVAHGYTF

v_call: TRBV9
j_call: TRBJ1-1
clone_size: NA
d_call: NA
cdr3_nt: TGTGCCAGCAGCCCAGACGGCAGGGGCCCTGGTACAGCTTTCTTT
cdr3_aa: CASSPDGRGPGTAFF

v_call: TRBV25-1
j_call: TRBJ1-1
clone_size: NA
d_call: NA
cdr3_nt: TGTGCCAGCAGTGATTCAGGGGTCCGGAACACTGAAGCTTTCTTT
cdr3_aa: CASSDSGVRNTEAFF

v_call: TRBV7-9
j_call: TRBJ1-2
clone_size: NA
d_call: TRBD1
cdr3_nt: TGTGCCAGCAGCCTCATGGGACAGAACTATGGCTACACCTTC
cdr3_aa: CASSLMGQNYGYTF

v_call: TRBV5-1
j_call: TRBJ2-3
clone_size: NA
d_call: NA
cdr3_nt: TGCGCCAGCAGCTTGGGGACAGCGGGGGATACGCAGTATTTT
cdr3_aa: CASSLGTAGDTQYF

v_call: TRBV30
j_call: TRBJ1-2
clone_size: NA
d_call: TRBD1
cdr3_nt: TGTGCCTGGAGGCGTATGAACAGGGGCGACGGCTACACCTTC
cdr3_aa: CAWRRMNRGDGYTF

v_call: TRBV7-2
j_call: TRBJ2-3
clone_size: NA
d_call: TRBD2
cdr3_nt: TGTGCCAGCAGCTTAGAAGGACTAGCGGCAGATACGCAGTATTTT
cdr3_aa: CASSLEGLAADTQYF

v_call: TRBV4-3
j_call: TRBJ2-1
clone_size: once
d_call: NA
cdr3_nt: TGCGCCAGCAGCCGCCTTACAGGGAACCCCGACAGTGAGCAGTTCTTC
cdr3_aa: CASSRLTGNPDSEQFF

v_call: TRBV11-1
j_call: TRBJ2-2
clone_size: NA
d_call: TRBD2
cdr3_nt: TGTGCCAGCAGCTTAAAGCGGGGGGGAAACACCGGGGAGCTGTTTTTT
cdr3_aa: CASSLKRGGNTGELFF

v_call: TRBV7-2
j_call: TRBJ2-7
clone_size: NA
d_call: TRBD2
cdr3_nt: TGTGCCAGCAGCTTAGGTGGTAGCGGGGGGCCGAGCTCCTACGAGCAGTACTTC
cdr3_aa: CASSLGGSGGPSSYEQYF

v_call: TRBV4-3
j_call: TRBJ1-1
clone_size: once
d_call: NA
cdr3_nt: TGCGCCAGCAGCCCAAAGCTTGGCACTGAAGCTTTCTTT
cdr3_aa: CASSPKLGTEAFF

v_call: TRBV7-2
j_call: TRBJ2-1
clone_size: NA
d_call: TRBD2
cdr3_nt: TGTGCCAGCAGCCAGGGACTAGGGGGTTACAATGAGCAGTTCTTC
cdr3_aa: CASSQGLGGYNEQFF

v_call: TRBV2
j_call: TRBJ1-3
clone_size: NA
d_call: NA
cdr3_nt: TGTGCCAGTACGGGTGGAGCTGGAAACACCATATATTTT
cdr3_aa: CASTGGAGNTIYF

v_call: TRBV5-1
j_call: TRBJ2-3
clone_size: NA
d_call: TRBD2
cdr3_nt: TGCGCCAGCAGCTTATCTCGGGGGGGCGGCACAGATACGCAGTATTTT
cdr3_aa: CASSLSRGGGTDTQYF